These T cell receptor beta chains were read from a single sample in a study of T cells in Graves' hyperthyroidism and ophthalmopathy. TCRdb itself ran the multiplex PCR reads through MiXCR, one entry per CDR3 protein. Counted here are about 710,000 distinct CDR3 sequences, 15% to 20% occurring once; the ten biggest clones make up roughly 8%. Sequencing was done on a sample of blood. These receptors came from a young man with Graves' hyperthyroidism. Each CDR3 is given with its conserved first and last residue. D genes are given only for firm matches. Clone size, where shown, is once, few, many, or a class for clones that have expanded.

abundance	d_gene	v_gene	j_gene	CDR3nt	CDR3aa
NA	TRBD1	TRBV4-2	TRBJ2-1	TGTGCCAGCAGCCAATTCCAGGGGGCCGGGAATGAGCAGTTCTTC	CASSQFQGAGNEQFF
NA	NA	TRBV7-9	TRBJ2-5	TGTGCCAGCAGTTCATGGAGAGAAGAGACCCAGTACTTC	CASSSWREETQYF
few	TRBD1	TRBV28	TRBJ1-4	TGTGCCAGCAGTTCGACAGGGGGCGAGGAAAAACTGTTTTTT	CASSSTGGEEKLFF
few	NA	TRBV10-1	TRBJ1-2	TGCGCCAGCACCCCCCAGGGCGACTATGGCTACACCTTC	CASTPQGDYGYTF
few	NA	TRBV2	TRBJ2-7	TGTGCCAGCAGTCCCGAACGTCTCACCTACGAGCAGTACTTC	CASSPERLTYEQYF
NA	NA	TRBV28	TRBJ1-1	TGTGCCAGCAGTTCGTACGTCACTGAAGCTTTCTTT	CASSSYVTEAFF
many	NA	TRBV18	TRBJ2-7	TGTGCCAGCTCACCATCGACAGACTACGAGCAGTACTTC	CASSPSTDYEQYF
NA	NA	TRBV6-1	TRBJ1-5	TGTGCCAGCAGTGACTATATGTTATCCACTATTACGGATCAGCCCCAGCATTTT	CASSDYMLSTITDQPQHF
few	TRBD2	TRBV5-6	TRBJ2-5	TGTGCCAGCAGCCCCCGGACTAGCAGAAACCAAGAGACCCAGTACTTC	CASSPRTSRNQETQYF
NA	NA	TRBV20-1	TRBJ1-5	TGCAGTGCTAGAGGTACCCAGGCAGGGCGTTATCAGCCCCAGCATTTT	CSARGTQAGRYQPQHF
NA	NA	TRBV9	TRBJ2-1	TGTGCCAGCAGCGCCCATTTGGATGTGAGATATGAGCAGTTCTTC	CASSAHLDVRYEQFF
few	TRBD1	TRBV6-1	TRBJ1-6	TGTGCCAGCAGCCCCCGGGACAGTAATTCACCCCTCCACTTT	CASSPRDSNSPLHF
few	NA	TRBV6-1	TRBJ2-7	TGTGCCAGCAGTGAAGTTAGCGGCTCCTACGAGCAGTACTTC	CASSEVSGSYEQYF
NA	NA	TRBV4-1	TRBJ1-5	TGCGCCAGCAGCCAAGAAGGGACGGGACATAGCAATCAGCCCCAGCATTTT	CASSQEGTGHSNQPQHF
many	NA	TRBV5-1	TRBJ2-7	TGTGCCAGCAGCTTAGATCGGTACGAGCAGTACTTC	CASSLDRYEQYF
many	NA	TRBV5-1	TRBJ2-4	TGCGCCAGCAGCTTGGCCGGAGGGGGCCTAAACATTCAGTACTTC	CASSLAGGGLNIQYF
few	TRBD1	TRBV24-1	TRBJ1-2	TGTGCCACCAGTGATCAGGGGGACTATGGCTACACCTTC	CATSDQGDYGYTF
many	NA	TRBV6-1	TRBJ1-2	TGTGCCAGCAGTGAAATTGTGGGCACCCATGGCTACACCTTC	CASSEIVGTHGYTF
few	NA	TRBV6-1	TRBJ2-7	TGTGCCAGCTGCCGCGGGATGACAGGAGGGAGCTGCGAGCAGTACTTC	CASCRGMTGGSCEQYF
many	TRBD1	TRBV12-3/TRBV12-4	TRBJ2-1	TGTGCCAGCAGGCTAGGGGGCAGCTTCTACAATGAGCAGTTCTTC	CASRLGGSFYNEQFF
many	NA	TRBV20-1	TRBJ1-1	TGCAGTGCTCCCGCGCCATGGGACACTGAAGCTTTCTTT	CSAPAPWDTEAFF
NA	TRBD1	TRBV20-1	TRBJ1-2	TGCAGTGCTAGACCCTTTCTTGGACAGGGAGGCCCGCGGGACTATGGCTACACCTTC	CSARPFLGQGGPRDYGYTF
NA	NA	TRBV7-3	TRBJ2-5	TGTGCCAGCAGCCCGGGACACTCGACGACCCAGTACTTC	CASSPGHSTTQYF
many	TRBD1	TRBV18	TRBJ1-1	TGTGCCAGCTCACCACGGCCGGGACAGCGGAGCGCGGAAGCTTTCTTT	CASSPRPGQRSAEAFF
many	TRBD1	TRBV7-2	TRBJ2-3	TGTGCCAGCAGCTTACTTCTCGGACAGGGTGGCACGGATACGCAGTATTTT	CASSLLLGQGGTDTQYF
few	NA	TRBV14	TRBJ2-5	TGTGCCAGCAGCCAAGGCCGGGCGACACAGTACTTC	CASSQGRATQYF
few	TRBD2	TRBV2	TRBJ2-2	TGTGCCAGCATGGGGGTACTAGCGGGAACGAACACCGGGGAGCTGTTTTTT	CASMGVLAGTNTGELFF
NA	NA	TRBV29-1	TRBJ1-1	TGCAGCGTTGCGTCCGACTTGAACACTGAAGCTTTCTTT	CSVASDLNTEAFF
NA	TRBD2	TRBV7-9	TRBJ2-5	TGTGCCAGCAGCAGACGCGTCGGGGGGCAAGAGACCCAGTACTTC	CASSRRVGGQETQYF
few	TRBD2	TRBV30	TRBJ2-7	TGTGCCTGGGGACTAGCGGGAGTGTTCTACGAGCAGTACTTC	CAWGLAGVFYEQYF
few	NA	TRBV28	TRBJ2-5	TGTGCCAGCAGTTTGGACCTAATCAGTAAAGAGACCCAGTACTTC	CASSLDLISKETQYF
few	TRBD1	TRBV20-1	TRBJ1-2	TGCAGTGCTGCGGAGGGGGCGTTGGGCTACACCTTC	CSAAEGALGYTF
many	NA	TRBV7-2	TRBJ1-1	TGTGCCAGCAGCTTAGTTGCCGGGGGAGTCATGAACACTGAAGCTTTCTTT	CASSLVAGGVMNTEAFF
NA	NA	TRBV6-2/TRBV6-3	TRBJ2-4	TGTGCCAGCGACAGCCTAGCCAAAAACATTCAGTACTTC	CASDSLAKNIQYF
few	TRBD2	TRBV7-8	TRBJ2-3	TGTGCCAGCAGCTCCAGCGGGCTCGTAGCGGGGCGCACAGATACGCAGTATTTT	CASSSSGLVAGRTDTQYF
many	TRBD2	TRBV15	TRBJ2-1	TGTGCCACCAGCTCCCCCCGGCGCGGGAGGGCCGACTCCTACAATGAGCAGTTCTTC	CATSSPRRGRADSYNEQFF
NA	NA	TRBV7-2	TRBJ2-7	TGTGCCAGCAGCTTGACACTAGGCCTCTCCTACGAGCAGTACTTC	CASSLTLGLSYEQYF
few	TRBD2	TRBV20-1	TRBJ2-3	TGCAGTGCTAGAGGCCCACTAGCGGGAGTCACAGATACGCAGTATTTT	CSARGPLAGVTDTQYF
many	NA	TRBV3-1	TRBJ2-7	TGTGCCAGCAGCCAAGATACCCTAGCACCCTACGAGCAGTACTTC	CASSQDTLAPYEQYF
few	TRBD1	TRBV29-1	TRBJ1-4	TGCAGCGTGAGTCGACAGGGCACATCTAATGAAAAACTGTTTTTT	CSVSRQGTSNEKLFF
many	TRBD1	TRBV18	TRBJ2-7	TGTGCCAGCTCACTCAGACAGGGGGCGGCGTACGAGCAGTACTTC	CASSLRQGAAYEQYF
NA	NA	TRBV5-1	TRBJ2-3	TGCGCCAGCAGCTTGGAATGGGGGAGCACAGATACGCAGTATTTT	CASSLEWGSTDTQYF
few	TRBD2	TRBV5-1	TRBJ2-1	TGCGCCAGCAGCTTGCTAACTAGCGGGGGGGTCTCCTACAATGAGCAGTTCTTC	CASSLLTSGGVSYNEQFF
once	TRBD1	TRBV14	TRBJ2-7	TGTGCCAGCAGCCAAGTCGTGACAGGGACCTACGAGCAGTACTTC	CASSQVVTGTYEQYF
NA	NA	TRBV14	TRBJ2-2	TGTGCCAGCAGCCCCATCGTGGACACCGGGGAGCTGTTTTTT	CASSPIVDTGELFF
few	TRBD2	TRBV3-1	TRBJ2-4	TGTGCCAGCAGTACCCCCGCTGCGGGAGGGCATGTAGCCAAAAACATTCAGTACTTC	CASSTPAAGGHVAKNIQYF
NA	NA	TRBV12-3/TRBV12-4	TRBJ2-1	TGTGCCAGCAGTTTACCCCGGACGGATGGAAATGAGCAGTTCTTC	CASSLPRTDGNEQFF
NA	NA	TRBV2	TRBJ2-2	TGTGCCAGCAGTGAAGATTCAGCGAGCTTGAACACCGGGGAGCTGTTTTTT	CASSEDSASLNTGELFF
NA	NA	TRBV6-1	TRBJ1-2	TGTGCCAGCACCCGGGACTTCTATGGCTACACCTTC	CASTRDFYGYTF
NA	TRBD1	TRBV24-1	TRBJ2-3	TGTGCCACCAGTGATCCCTACAGGGGAACCCCCACAGATACGCAGTATTTT	CATSDPYRGTPTDTQYF
NA	NA	TRBV7-9	TRBJ2-1	TGTGCCAGCAGCTTAGTGGCGGGACTCTCCGCATGGGAGCAGTTCTTC	CASSLVAGLSAWEQFF
many	TRBD1	TRBV3-1	TRBJ2-7	TGTGCCAGCAGCCAGGGACAGGGGGGTCCCTACGAGCAGTACTTC	CASSQGQGGPYEQYF
many	NA	TRBV6-1	TRBJ2-1	TGTGCCAGCAGCTCTAGCTTCAATGAGCAGTTCTTC	CASSSSFNEQFF
few	TRBD2	TRBV29-1	TRBJ2-7	TGCAGCGTTCTTCTTAGCGGGAGCTACGAGCAGTACTTC	CSVLLSGSYEQYF
NA	TRBD1	TRBV19	TRBJ2-7	TGTGCCAGTAGTATGGGACAGGGAGTGTACGAGCAGTACTTC	CASSMGQGVYEQYF
NA	NA	TRBV27	TRBJ1-4	TGTGCCAGCACCACCATGAAGGGCTCAACTAATGAAAAACTGTTTTTT	CASTTMKGSTNEKLFF
few	NA	TRBV6-2/TRBV6-3	TRBJ2-5	TGTGCCAGCAGGCGGGACTCCGGAGAGACCCAGTACTTC	CASRRDSGETQYF
few	NA	TRBV12-3/TRBV12-4	TRBJ2-3	TGTGCCAGCAGGAGGGTGGGTACGCAGTATTTT	CASRRVGTQYF
few	TRBD2	TRBV15	TRBJ2-5	TGTGCCACCAGCAGAGAGCCACTAGCGGGAGTGCAAGAGACCCAGTACTTC	CATSREPLAGVQETQYF